One and the same sample provided the 17 T cell receptor beta chains below, sequenced in a study of blood T cells in healthy people across ages. Then a second PCR, running roughly 7 to 11 cycles, was carried out with a sample-barcoded 5' primer and a J-beta primer mix. TCRdb reprocessed the 5' RACE reads via MiXCR and lists one record per CDR3 protein. Of 1.5 million to 2 million distinct CDR3 sequences in the sample, 34% are singletons; the top ten hold about 11%. Sequencing was performed on blood. Receptors were obtained from a woman in her 30s in good health.

This clonotype was seen more than once but under ten times. The chain recombines TRBV20-1 with TRBJ1-2, with D tentatively TRBD1 (5 bases). Trimming shortened V by 3 bases and J by 2 bases, and 28 bases separated the two germline ends. Per germline, CDR1 DFQATT and CDR2 SNEGSKA (reference sequence). The CDR3 is 19 residues long. The CDR3 sequence: CSARIRDSRSSLPNYGYTF. The CDR3 coding sequence is TGCAGTGCTAGGATTCGGGACTCCCGAAGTAGCCTCCCGAACTATGGCTACACCTTC.

A few counts support this clonotype. The chain combines TRBV12-3 or TRBV12-4 with TRBJ1-4; D not certain. V lost 5 bases and J lost 6, with 7 bases in between. The CDR3 runs to 12 residues. The CDR3 DNA follows: TGTGCCAGCAGTCTGCTGGATGAAAAACTGTTTTTT. Protein: CASSLLDEKLFF.

In this sample, this clonotype turned up a few times. The chain uses TRBV29-1 and TRBJ2-7; D remains ambiguous. Trimming removed 6 bases from V and 1 base from J, with 13 bases in between. The CDR3 extends over 13 amino acids. The V gene's germline CDR1 is SQVTM and CDR2 ANQGSEA. CDR3 loop: CSVGKSRSYEQYF. The CDR3 DNA sequence: TGCAGCGTGGGCAAGTCAAGGTCCTACGAGCAGTACTTC.

The chain carries TRBV7-9 and TRBJ1-2, with D possibly being TRBD1 (6 bases). The CDR3 contains 14 residues. V lost 7 bases and J lost 8, with 20 bases in between. Germline-derived CDR1 and CDR2 are SEHNR and FQNEAQ (reference sequence). For the CDR3, the DNA is TGTGCCAGCAACCCAAGGGGGACTTTCGGCGGCTACACCTTC. Its protein is CASNPRGTFGGYTF.

This sequence joins TRBV5-1 and TRBJ1-2; 7 bases align to TRBD1. The V and J ends lost 4 bases and 11 bases, in that order; junction bases with no gene match: 14. The CDR3 is made up of 14 amino acids. Germline V gene sequence: CDR1 SGHRS, CDR2 YFSETQ. The CDR3 protein is CASSQSEGAGGYTF. As DNA, the CDR3 is TGCGCCAGCAGCCAGAGTGAGGGGGCAGGTGGTTACACCTTC.

The chain uses TRBV9 and TRBJ2-5; no definite D call. This CDR3 comprises 13 residues. Germline V CDR1 and CDR2: SGDLS, YYNGEE. Trimming stripped 5 bases from V and 1 base from J, with 9 bases between. CDR3 amino acids: CASSHGTQETQYF. The CDR3 DNA is TGTGCCAGCAGTCACGGAACCCAAGAGACCCAGTACTTC.

This clonotype was detected ten times or more. The chain uses TRBV29-1 and TRBJ2-1; D may be TRBD1 or TRBD2 (5 bases each). Germline assignment: CDR1 SQVTM and CDR2 ANQGSEA. V was shortened by 7 bases and J by 3 bases, with 16 bases between the two germline ends. This CDR3 has 14 residues. The DNA for the CDR3 is TGCAGCGGTTCATGGGGGACGGTCTACAATGAGCAGTTCTTC. Translation: CSGSWGTVYNEQFF.

The chain combines TRBV7-8 with TRBJ2-1; a possible D gene is TRBD1 (6 bases). Germline assignment: CDR1 SGHVS and CDR2 FQNEAQ. This CDR3 is built from 15 residues. V gave up 2 bases and J gave up 3 bases, with 11 bases separating them. CDR3 nucleotides: TGTGCCAGCAGCTTACGTGGGGGCCTCTACAATGAGCAGTTCTTC. Translation gives CASSLRGGLYNEQFF.

This chain links TRBV5-1 with TRBJ2-1; 8 nucleotides agree with TRBD2. Germline V lookup: CDR1 SGHRS, CDR2 YFSETQ. The J segment lost 1 base and the V segment lost 4 bases, leaving 4 bases of the junction unmatched. CDR3 length: 15 residues. In nucleotides, the CDR3 is TGCGCCAGCAGCCCGGGACTAGAGTCCTACAATGAGCAGTTCTTC. Translation gives CASSPGLESYNEQFF. The variable domain in full, with the rest retrieved from reference TRBV5-1 and TRBJ2-1, is KAGVTQTPRYLIKTRGQQVTLSCSPISGHRSVSWYQQTPGQGLQFLFEYFSETQRNKGNFPGRFSGRQFSNSRSEMNVSTLELGDSALYLCASSPGLESYNEQFFGPGTRLTVL.

This clonotype was detected a few times. V and J are TRBV20-1 and TRBJ1-2; TRBD1 is a possible D gene (5 bases). CDR1 is DFQATT, CDR2 SNEGSKA, per germline (reference sequence). The CDR3 is 14 residues long. V was clipped by 3 bases and J by 5 bases, with 16 bases between them. DNA for the CDR3: TGCAGTGCTAGGGGGGGGGATTTGACTTATGGCTACACCTTC. Protein sequence: CSARGGDLTYGYTF.

V and J are TRBV3-1 and TRBJ2-7; D gene uncertain. The CDR3 runs 14 residues. V was cut by 1 base and J by 2 bases, with 9 bases left in between. Per the germline V gene, CDR1 is LGHDT and CDR2 is YNNKEL (reference sequence). CDR3 coding DNA: TGTGCCAGCAGCCAAGTAGCCGTCGCCTACGAGCAGTACTTC. Translating it yields CASSQVAVAYEQYF.

This clonotype occurred a few times. This sequence joins TRBV5-1 and TRBJ2-1, with a tentative D call TRBD2 (5 bases). Trimming removed 2 bases at V and 8 bases at J, with 23 bases between. CDR1 is SGHRS, CDR2 YFSETQ, per germline. This CDR3 has 17 residues. The CDR3 sequence is CASSFDPAPDSLHEQFF. The CDR3 DNA reads TGCGCCAGCAGCTTCGACCCCGCCCCGGACTCGCTCCATGAGCAGTTCTTC.

The V and J genes are TRBV6-1 and TRBJ1-5; D uncertain. Germline CDR1 reads MNHNS; CDR2 reads SASEGT. Trimming stripped 2 bases from V and 6 bases from J, with 17 bases between. The CDR3 runs 16 residues. CDR3 protein: CASSEISAILAQPQHF. For the CDR3, the DNA is TGTGCCAGCAGTGAAATCTCCGCGATTCTCGCTCAGCCCCAGCATTTT.

The chain recombines TRBV13 with TRBJ2-5, with 12 bases lining up with TRBD2. The junction had 7 bases not matched to a gene; V was cut back by 0 bases and J by 5 bases. This CDR3 region has 17 residues. Germline values: CDR1 PRHDT, CDR2 FYEKMQ (reference sequence). CDR3 residues: CASSLGALAGGLETQYF. The DNA for the CDR3 is TGTGCCAGCAGCTTAGGAGCTCTAGCGGGGGGGTTGGAGACCCAGTACTTC.

V and J are TRBV20-1 and TRBJ1-5; TRBD1 matches 9 bases. Germline V gene data show CDR1 as DFQATT and CDR2 as SNEGSKA (reference sequence). The junction had 13 bases not matched to a gene; V was cut back by 3 bases and J by 7 bases. The CDR3 spans 16 residues. The CDR3 sequence: CSASASQGAPGQPQHF. The CDR3 DNA reads as TGCAGTGCTAGCGCATCACAGGGGGCCCCAGGCCAGCCCCAGCATTTT.

Regarding this clonotype: A much larger clone lies one base from this, so it may be a read error. The genes are TRBV29-1 and TRBJ2-7, with TRBD1 matching over 9 bases. The CDR3 has 12 amino acids. Per the germline V gene, CDR1 is SQVTM and CDR2 is ANQGSEA. The CDR3 loop is CNGGQGTYEQYF. The CDR3 nucleotides read TGCAACGGCGGACAGGGGACCTACGAGCAGTACTTC.

The chain links TRBV6-6 to TRBJ2-1, with 8 nucleotides matching TRBD1. Germline V gives CDR1 MNHNY, CDR2 SVGAGI (reference sequence). This CDR3 contains 15 residues. Trimming removed 2 bases from V and 7 bases from J; junction bases left unmatched: 7. The CDR3 nucleotides read TGTGCCAGCAGTTACACAGGGGGGAAGGAGAATGAGCAGTTCTTC. It specifies CASSYTGGKENEQFF.